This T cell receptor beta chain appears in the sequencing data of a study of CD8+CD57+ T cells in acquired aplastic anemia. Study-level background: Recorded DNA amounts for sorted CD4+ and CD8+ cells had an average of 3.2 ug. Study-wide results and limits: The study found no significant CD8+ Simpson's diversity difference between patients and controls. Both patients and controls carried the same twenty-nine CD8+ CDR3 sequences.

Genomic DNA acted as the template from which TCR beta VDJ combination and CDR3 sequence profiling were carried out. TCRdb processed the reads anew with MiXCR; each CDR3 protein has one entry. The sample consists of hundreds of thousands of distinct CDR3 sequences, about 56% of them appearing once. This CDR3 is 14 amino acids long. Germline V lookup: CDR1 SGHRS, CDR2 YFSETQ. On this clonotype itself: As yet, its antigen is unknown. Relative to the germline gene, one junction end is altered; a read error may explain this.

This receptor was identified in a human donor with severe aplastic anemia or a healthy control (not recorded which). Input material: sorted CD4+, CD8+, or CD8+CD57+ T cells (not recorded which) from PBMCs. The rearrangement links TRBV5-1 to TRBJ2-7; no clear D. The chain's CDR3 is CASSSEGGSYEQYF. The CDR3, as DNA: TGTGCCAGCAGCTCTGAAGGTGGAAGCTACGAGCAGTACTTC.